This TCR beta chain was identified in a study of T cells in narcolepsy. Study in general: Donors had narcolepsy type 1 or type 2, or were healthy controls. Study conclusions and caveats: Comparing one patient's CSF and blood CD4+ clonotypes highlighted HCRT- and TRIB2-specific autoreactive clonotypes. Autoreactive clonotypes reportedly recurred in blood of same and different patients, not controls.

Note on this clone: Its specificity is unknown.

Measured with immunoSEQ multiplex PCR; TCRdb has only the in-frame clones, and not every one. The top ten clones hold roughly 1.3% of a sample with fewer than 35,000 clones, about four fifths of them seen once. Sequences were obtained from CD45RA- memory CD4+ T cells from PBMCs. The sequence was obtained from a human donor with narcolepsy.

The CDR3 coding sequence is TGTGCCAGCAGTGAAGAAGCTCTAGGACAGAGGGGCTACACCTTC. It yields the protein CASSEEALGQRGYTF. J is TRBJ1-2 and V is TRBV6-1, with D perhaps TRBD1 (6 bases). The CDR3 contains 15 residues. V lost 1 base to trimming and J lost 8 bases, with 17 bases between them. Looked up from germline, CDR1 is MNHNS and CDR2 is SASEGT.